The text below deals with one T cell receptor (beta chain). This sample is drawn from a study of patients and donors after allogeneic stem cell transplantation. MiXCR, applied by TCRdb to the RT-PCR reads, yields one record per CDR3 protein. The data hold some 960,000 distinct CDR3 sequences, with roughly 18% observed a single time. V was clipped by 7 bases and J by 4 bases; unmatched bases: 9. CDR3 length equals 14 residues. Germline CDR1 SGHAT, CDR2 FQNNGV. The gene calls are TRBV11-2 and TRBJ1-1; 7 bases align to TRBD1. The sequencing sample was made of blood, either unsorted or a sorted T cell fraction (not recorded which). This sequence originates from a human donor who was either an allogeneic HSCT recipient or a stem cell or donor lymphocyte infusion donor (not recorded which). It is not recorded whose cells these are; they may come from a transplant donor. The CDR3 spells CASTVSQGVTEAFF. CDR3 DNA sequence: TGTGCCAGCACCGTCAGTCAGGGGGTCACTGAAGCTTTCTTT.